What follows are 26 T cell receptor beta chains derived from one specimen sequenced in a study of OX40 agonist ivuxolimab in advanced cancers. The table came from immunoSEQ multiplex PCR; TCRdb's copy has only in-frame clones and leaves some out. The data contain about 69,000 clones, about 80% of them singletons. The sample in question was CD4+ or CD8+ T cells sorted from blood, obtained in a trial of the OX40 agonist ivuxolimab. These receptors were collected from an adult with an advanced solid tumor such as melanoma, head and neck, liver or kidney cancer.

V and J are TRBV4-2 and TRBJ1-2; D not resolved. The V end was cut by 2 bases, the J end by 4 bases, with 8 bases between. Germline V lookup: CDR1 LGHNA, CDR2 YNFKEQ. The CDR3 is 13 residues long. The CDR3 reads CASSQQAGYGYTF. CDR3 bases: TGTGCCAGCAGCCAACAGGCCGGCTATGGCTACACCTTC.

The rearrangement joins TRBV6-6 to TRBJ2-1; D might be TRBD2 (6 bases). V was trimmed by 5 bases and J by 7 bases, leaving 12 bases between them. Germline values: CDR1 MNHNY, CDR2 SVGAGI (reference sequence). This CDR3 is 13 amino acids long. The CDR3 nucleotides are TGTGCCAGCAGTCGAGGGACTTCAAATGAGCAGTTCTTC. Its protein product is CASSRGTSNEQFF.

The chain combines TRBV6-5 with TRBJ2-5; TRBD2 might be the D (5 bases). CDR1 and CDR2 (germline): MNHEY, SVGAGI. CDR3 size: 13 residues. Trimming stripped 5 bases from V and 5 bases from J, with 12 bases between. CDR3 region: CASSEGARETQYF. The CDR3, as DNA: TGTGCCAGCAGTGAGGGAGCCAGGGAGACCCAGTACTTC.

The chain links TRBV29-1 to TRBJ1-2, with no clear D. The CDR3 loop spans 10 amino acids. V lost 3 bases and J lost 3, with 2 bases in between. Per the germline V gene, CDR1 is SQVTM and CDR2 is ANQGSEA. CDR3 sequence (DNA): TGCAGCGTTGAGTACTATGGCTACACCTTC. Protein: CSVEYYGYTF.

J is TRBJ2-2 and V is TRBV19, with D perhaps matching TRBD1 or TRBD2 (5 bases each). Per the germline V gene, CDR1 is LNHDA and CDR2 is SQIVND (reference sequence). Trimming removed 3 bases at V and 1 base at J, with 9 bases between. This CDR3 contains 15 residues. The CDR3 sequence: CASSMMGVNTGELFF. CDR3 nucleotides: TGTGCCAGTAGTATGATGGGGGTGAACACCGGGGAGCTGTTTTTT.

The CDR3 protein is CASSASPTGVGINEQYF. The CDR3 region has the DNA TGTGCCAGCAGCGCTAGCCCTACAGGGGTTGGAATTAACGAGCAGTACTTC. This rearrangement joins TRBV9 to TRBJ2-7, with TRBD1 matching over 7 bases. The length of the CDR3 is 17 residues. In germline, CDR1 is SGDLS, CDR2 YYNGEE. The J segment lost 5 bases and the V segment lost 3 bases, leaving 17 bases of the junction unmatched.

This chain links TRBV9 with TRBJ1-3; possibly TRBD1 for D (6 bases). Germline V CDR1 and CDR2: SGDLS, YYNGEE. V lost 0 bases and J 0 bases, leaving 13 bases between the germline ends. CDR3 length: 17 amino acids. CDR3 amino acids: CASSVVDSVSSGNTIYF. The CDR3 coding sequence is TGTGCCAGCAGCGTAGTGGACAGCGTGAGCTCTGGAAACACCATATATTTT.

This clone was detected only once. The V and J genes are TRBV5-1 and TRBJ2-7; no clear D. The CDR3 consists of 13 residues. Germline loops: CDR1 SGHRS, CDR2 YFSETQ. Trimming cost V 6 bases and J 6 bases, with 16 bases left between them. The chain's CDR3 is CASTTTPVGEQYF. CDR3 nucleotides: TGCGCCAGCACCACAACCCCGGTGGGCGAGCAGTACTTC.

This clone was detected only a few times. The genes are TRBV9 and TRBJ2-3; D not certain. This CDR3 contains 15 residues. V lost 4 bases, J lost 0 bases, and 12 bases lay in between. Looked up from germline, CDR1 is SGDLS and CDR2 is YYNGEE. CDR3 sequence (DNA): TGTGCCAGCAGCACAGACCCCGGTAGCACAGATACGCAGTATTTT. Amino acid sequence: CASSTDPGSTDTQYF.

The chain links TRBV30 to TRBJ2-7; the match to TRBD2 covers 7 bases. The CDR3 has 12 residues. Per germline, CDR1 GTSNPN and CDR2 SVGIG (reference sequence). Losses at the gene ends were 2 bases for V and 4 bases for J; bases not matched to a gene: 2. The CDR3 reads CAWSTRGYEQYF. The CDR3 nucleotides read TGTGCCTGGAGTACGCGGGGGTACGAGCAGTACTTC.

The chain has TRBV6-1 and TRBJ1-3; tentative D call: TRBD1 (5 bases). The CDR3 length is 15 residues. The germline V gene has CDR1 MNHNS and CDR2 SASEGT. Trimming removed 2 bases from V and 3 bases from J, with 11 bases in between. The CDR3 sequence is CASSELGVDGNTIYF. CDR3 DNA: TGTGCCAGCAGTGAACTAGGGGTTGATGGAAACACCATATATTTT.

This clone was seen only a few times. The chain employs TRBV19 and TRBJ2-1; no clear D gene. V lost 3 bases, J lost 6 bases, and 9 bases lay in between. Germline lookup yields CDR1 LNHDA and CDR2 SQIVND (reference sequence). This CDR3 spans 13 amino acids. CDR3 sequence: CASSISGFNEQFF. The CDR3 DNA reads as TGTGCCAGTAGTATTTCAGGTTTCAATGAGCAGTTCTTC.

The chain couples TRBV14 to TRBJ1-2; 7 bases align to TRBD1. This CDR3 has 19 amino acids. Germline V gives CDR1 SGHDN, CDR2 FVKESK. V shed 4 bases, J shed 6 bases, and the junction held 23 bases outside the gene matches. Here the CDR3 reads CASSPNTFGLRGQQDGYTF. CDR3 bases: TGTGCCAGCAGCCCCAATACATTCGGCTTAAGGGGACAGCAAGATGGCTACACCTTC.

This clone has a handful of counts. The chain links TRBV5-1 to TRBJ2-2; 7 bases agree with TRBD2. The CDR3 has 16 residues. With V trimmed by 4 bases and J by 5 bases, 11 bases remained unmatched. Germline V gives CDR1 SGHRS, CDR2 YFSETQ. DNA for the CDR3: TGCGCCAGCAGCGGGTCGGGAGGAACTGGGACCGGGGAGCTGTTTTTT. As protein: CASSGSGGTGTGELFF.

The CDR3 is CASSEEGRENYGYTF. The CDR3 bases are TGTGCCAGCAGTGAAGAGGGGCGGGAGAACTATGGCTACACCTTC. This chain connects TRBV6-1 to TRBJ1-2; TRBD1 is a possible D gene (5 bases). The CDR3 runs to 15 residues. V was trimmed by 1 base and J by 2 bases, leaving 11 bases between them. Per the germline V gene, CDR1 is MNHNS and CDR2 is SASEGT.

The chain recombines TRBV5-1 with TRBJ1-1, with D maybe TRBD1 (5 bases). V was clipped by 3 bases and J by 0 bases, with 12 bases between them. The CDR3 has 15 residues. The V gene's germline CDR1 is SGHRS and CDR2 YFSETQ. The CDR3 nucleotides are TGCGCCAGCAGCTCCACGGGGCCCATGAACACTGAAGCTTTCTTT. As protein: CASSSTGPMNTEAFF.

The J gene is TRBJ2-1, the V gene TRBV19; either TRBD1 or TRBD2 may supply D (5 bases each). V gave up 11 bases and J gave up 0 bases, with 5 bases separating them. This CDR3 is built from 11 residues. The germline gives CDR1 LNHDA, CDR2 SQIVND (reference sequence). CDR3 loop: CAGGSYNEQFF. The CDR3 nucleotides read TGTGCCGGGGGCTCCTACAATGAGCAGTTCTTC.

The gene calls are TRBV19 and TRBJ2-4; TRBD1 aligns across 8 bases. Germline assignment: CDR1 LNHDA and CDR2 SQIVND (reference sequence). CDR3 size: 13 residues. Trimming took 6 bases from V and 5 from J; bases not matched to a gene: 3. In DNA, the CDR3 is TGTGCCAGTAGGGCGGGACAGGAAAACATTCAGTACTTC. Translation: CASRAGQENIQYF.

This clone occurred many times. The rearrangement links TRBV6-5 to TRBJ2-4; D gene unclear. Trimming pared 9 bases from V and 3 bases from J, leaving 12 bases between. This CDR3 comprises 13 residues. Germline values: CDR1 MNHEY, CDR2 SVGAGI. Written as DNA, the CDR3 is TGTGCCAGTGCCGGCCGGAACAAAAACATTCAGTACTTC. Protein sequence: CASAGRNKNIQYF.

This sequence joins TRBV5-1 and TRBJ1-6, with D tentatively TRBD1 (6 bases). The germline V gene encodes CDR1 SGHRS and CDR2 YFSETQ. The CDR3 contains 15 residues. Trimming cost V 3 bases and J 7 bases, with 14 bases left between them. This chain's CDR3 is CASSSGAGENSPLHF. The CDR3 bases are TGCGCCAGCAGCTCGGGGGCAGGGGAAAATTCACCCCTCCACTTT.

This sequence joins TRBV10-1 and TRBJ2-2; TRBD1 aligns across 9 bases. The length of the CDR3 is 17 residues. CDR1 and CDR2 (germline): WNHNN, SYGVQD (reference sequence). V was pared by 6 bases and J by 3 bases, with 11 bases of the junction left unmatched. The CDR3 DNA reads TGCGCCAGCAGCTGGACCGGGACAGGGAGAGACACCGGGGAGCTGTTTTTT. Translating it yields CASSWTGTGRDTGELFF.

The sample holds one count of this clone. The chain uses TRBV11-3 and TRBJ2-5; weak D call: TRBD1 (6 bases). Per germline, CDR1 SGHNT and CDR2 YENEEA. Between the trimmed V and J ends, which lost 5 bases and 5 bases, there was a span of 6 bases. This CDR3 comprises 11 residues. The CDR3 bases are TGTGCCAGCAGCCAGGGGGAGACCCAGTACTTC. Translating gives CASSQGETQYF.

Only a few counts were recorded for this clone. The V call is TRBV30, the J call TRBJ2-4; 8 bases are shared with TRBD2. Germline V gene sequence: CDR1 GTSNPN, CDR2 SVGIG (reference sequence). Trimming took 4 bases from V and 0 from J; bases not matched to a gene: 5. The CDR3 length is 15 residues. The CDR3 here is CAWNPGGGAKNIQYF. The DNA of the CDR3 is TGTGCCTGGAACCCCGGGGGGGGAGCCAAAAACATTCAGTACTTC.

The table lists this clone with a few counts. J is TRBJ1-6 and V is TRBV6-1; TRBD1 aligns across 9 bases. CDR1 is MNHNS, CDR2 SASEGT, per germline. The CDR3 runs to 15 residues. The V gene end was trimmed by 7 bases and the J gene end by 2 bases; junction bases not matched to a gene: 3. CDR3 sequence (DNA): TGTGCCAGCAAGACAGGGGGACCCTATAATTCACCCCTCCACTTT. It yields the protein CASKTGGPYNSPLHF.

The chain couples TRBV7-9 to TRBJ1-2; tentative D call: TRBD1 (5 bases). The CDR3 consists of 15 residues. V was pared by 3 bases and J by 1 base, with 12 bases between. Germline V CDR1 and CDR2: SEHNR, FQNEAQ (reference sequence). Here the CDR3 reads CASSFAGLGNYGYTF. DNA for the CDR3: TGTGCCAGCAGCTTCGCAGGGTTAGGTAACTATGGCTACACCTTC.

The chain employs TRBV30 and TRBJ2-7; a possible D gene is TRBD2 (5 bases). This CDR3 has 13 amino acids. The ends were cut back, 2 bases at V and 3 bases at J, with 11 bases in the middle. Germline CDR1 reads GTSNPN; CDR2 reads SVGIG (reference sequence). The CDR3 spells CAWSRGSGYEQYF. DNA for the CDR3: TGTGCCTGGAGTCGGGGTAGTGGCTACGAGCAGTACTTC.